This T cell receptor (beta chain) was observed in a study of blood T cell repertoires in COVID-19. Study overall: The United States, Italy and Spain supplied acute and convalescent COVID-19 samples. T cells, B-cell-depleted T cells, or PBMCs provided the cDNA or gDNA that served as material.

The CDR3 is made up of 13 amino acids. The V segment lost 9 bases and the J segment 7 bases; nucleotides outside the gene matches: 10. The germline V gene encodes CDR1 KGHDR and CDR2 SFDVKD. Libraries were prepared by immunoSEQ multiplex PCR; TCRdb keeps only in-frame clonotypes and omits some of them. The data contain approximately 250,000 clones, 86% of them singletons. Seattle's cohort entered during active infection and was followed longitudinally. V usage is TRBV24-1 and J usage is TRBJ1-2; 7 bases fit TRBD1. The receptor comes from a woman of 80 years or more with COVID-19, enrolled during active disease. The sequencing input was peripheral blood. In DNA, the CDR3 is TGTGCCACCGCTCAGGGGGTCGGTTCTGGCTACACCTTC. Protein: CATAQGVGSGYTF.